Shown below are 2 T cell receptor beta chains from a single sample sequenced in a study of T cells in women clearing cervical HPV infection. Assay used: immunoSEQ multiplex PCR; TCRdb lists only in-frame clones, some missing. This sample contains around 35,000 clones. The source material was blood buffy coat. All receptors come from a woman between 18 and 69 years old with a cervical HPV16 infection that either progressed to CIN3+ or cleared (not recorded which).

As concerns this clone: The CDR3 end is not reached by the read, which stops 3 residues before it; the germline J gene fills it in. V usage is TRBV5-1 and J usage is TRBJ2-5, with 7 bases that match TRBD1. The CDR3 sequence is 17 residues long. Germline V gene sequence: CDR1 SGHRS, CDR2 YFSETQ. V was clipped by 5 bases and J by 2 bases; unmatched bases: 15. The CDR3 DNA, read in part, is TGCGCCAGCAGTAGCCCCCTAGGACAGGCCCTACAAGAGACC. Encoded protein: CASSSPLGQALQET. The full CDR3 is CASSSPLGQALQETQYF.

Partial CDR3 DNA: TGTGCCAGCAGTTATACAGGGAAGTACGAG. Protein: CASSYTGKYE. Given in full, the CDR3 is CASSYTGKYEQYF. The chain carries TRBV6-2 or TRBV6-3 and TRBJ2-7; D is possibly TRBD1 (6 bases). The read stops 3 residues short of the end of the CDR3; the missing end is completed from the germline J gene. V was shortened by 3 bases and J by 4 bases, with 10 bases between the two germline ends. The CDR3 is 13 amino acids. CDR1 and CDR2 (germline): MNHEY, SVGEGT.